The following is a T cell receptor (beta chain) sequence with its context. This clone's antigen is unknown. Base-call qualities are not available, and no considerably larger clone is one nucleotide away. V lost 2 bases and J lost 1 base; the stretch between them is 9 bases long. Measured from the cysteine to the phenylalanine, the CDR3 is 14 residues long. The kept DNA is CDR3 alone, 42 bases in frame from the first base. The CDR1 and CDR2 encoded by the germline V gene (reference sequence) are MNHEY and SMNVEV. In light of the paper, this sample's time point label describes: baseline before first vaccination. Vaccinee samples came from UK trials COV001 and COV002, including a single-blind randomized controlled phase 2/3 trial of AZD1222 (ChAdOx1 nCoV-19) in healthy adults. For TCRbeta chain sequencing, PBMC samples were collected from trial participants at day 0 and at day 28 after the second dose.

This specimen belongs to a study of T cell responses to AZD1222 COVID-19 vaccine (dated by TCRdb to the early 2020s). With regard to the full study: AZD1222 recipients whose second dose came at about 4 weeks and those whose second dose came at about 12 weeks were combined into one group, since spike-specific TCR depth and breadth did not differ between the two schedules. Trial participants were enrolled by age into subgroups of 18-55, 56-69 and 70-plus years, and roughly 150, 30 and 60 TCR-sequenced participants, respectively, were included in these subgroups. TCR sequencing covered 233 trial participants: nearly 210 given two doses of AZD1222 and approximately 26 given two doses of MenACWY control vaccine. Overall study results and their limits: After two AZD1222 doses, both the breadth and the depth of spike-specific TCRs were significantly higher than at day 0 and than in MenACWY recipients. Because no day 14 peak-response samples were available, repertoires were characterized only after the peak T cell response. The vaccine-associated CD4 TCRs covered the entire spike protein, and the dominant responses fell in regions 160-218 and 743-854. Participants were mostly white British and included more females than males, and it was suggested by the authors that clonal diversity may have been underestimated. In the small 56-69-year group, the increase in depth fell short of significance, most likely because of low power. Nearly half of unique spike-specific TCRs reportedly recognized epitopes outside regions mutated in the B.1.351 and B.1.1.7 variants. Conclusions about previously exposed vaccinees are limited, since just a handful of AZD1222 recipients were seropositive for SARS-CoV-2 at baseline.

The CDR3 regions of human TCRbeta chains were subjected to immunosequencing. The paper's processing steps were these. Repertoire TCRs were matched against a reference library of SARS-CoV-2-specific TCRs generated with the MIRA antigen-specificity platform. Breadth meant the fraction of unique TCRs that were SARS-CoV-2-associated, whereas depth meant the fraction of total T cells that were SARS-CoV-2-associated. Using the MIRA data, each spike-specific TCR was mapped to the spike region that the TCR reacts to and placed in a CD4 or CD8 class. Log10-transformed breadth and depth values were compared by one-way ANOVA with Sidak's multiple comparisons tests. TCRdb carries this immuneACCESS record with in-frame sequences only. Its versions omit some clonotypes, under half of them owing to an unresolved V gene in the studies checked, with the rest unexplained. V and J calls and clone size are given by that table; D and trimming were obtained from the DNA. Within this sample are 130,000 to 150,000 clones, with about 90% of them counted one time only. The ten largest clonotypes hold roughly 5.5% of the sample.

This sequence originates from an adult in good health. The specimen comprised peripheral blood, sampled on day 0 of AZD1222 vaccination. The sequence links TRBV27 to TRBJ2-7; no D gene is confidently identified. This receptor carries the CDR3 CASSLGLISYEQYF. The bases are TGTGCCAGCAGTTTAGGGCTGATATCCTACGAGCAGTACTTC.